This T cell receptor (beta chain) was recovered during a study of blood T cell repertoires in COVID-19. Study-wide context: Sources were T cells, B-cell-depleted T cells, or PBMCs; the material itself was cDNA or gDNA.

Profiled with immunoSEQ multiplex PCR; TCRdb holds only in-frame clones, not every one. The sample carries just over 300,000 clones, nearly 90% recorded once. This clonotype was obtained from a woman aged 25 to 45 with COVID-19, enrolled during active disease. Sequencing input: peripheral blood.

CDR3 in amino acids: CASSMNTEAFF. CDR3 bases: TGTGCCAGTTCAATGAACACTGAAGCTTTCTTT. The chain carries TRBV2 and TRBJ1-1; D call uncertain. This CDR3 spans 11 amino acids. Germline CDR1 is SNHLY and CDR2 is FYNNEI. V lost 9 bases, J lost 0 bases, and 5 bases lay in between.